This entry lists 22 T cell receptor beta chains sequenced from one sample in a study of cytotoxic CD8 clonotypes in ibrutinib-treated CLL. This table comes from immunoSEQ multiplex PCR, and its TCRdb copy is limited to in-frame clones, with some not included. The sample lists about 200,000 clones, just under 80% occurring once. The input for sequencing was PBMCs, taken after 12 months of ibrutinib treatment. These receptors were collected from a human donor with chronic lymphocytic leukemia.

Only one count was recorded for this clone. The rearrangement joins TRBV27 to TRBJ1-1; a weak D match, TRBD1 (6 bases). V lost 2 bases and J lost 0, with 13 bases in between. Germline assignment: CDR1 MNHEY and CDR2 SMNVEV (reference sequence). The CDR3 covers 16 residues. The CDR3 nucleotides are TGTGCCAGCAGTTTAAAGGGGGTAGGGATGAACACTGAAGCTTTCTTT. It is translated as CASSLKGVGMNTEAFF.

This chain joins TRBV18 and TRBJ1-2; maybe TRBD1 (5 bases). CDR1 is KGHSH, CDR2 LQKENI, per germline. This CDR3 is built from 16 residues. With 0 bases removed from V and 2 bases from J, the gap between germline ends came to 13 bases. The CDR3 protein is CASSPPSRQNNYGYTF. The CDR3, as DNA: TGTGCCAGCTCACCACCGTCACGACAGAACAACTATGGCTACACCTTC.

This clone was observed a handful of times. The chain is built from TRBV5-4 and TRBJ2-1; D is unresolved. CDR3 length: 14 amino acids. Per germline, CDR1 SGHNT and CDR2 YYREEE (reference sequence). V dropped 3 bases and J dropped 5 bases, with 12 bases sitting between them. CDR3 coding DNA: TGTGCCAGCAGCTCGCCAGGCGGAAACAATGAGCAGTTCTTC. Amino acids: CASSSPGGNNEQFF.

This clone was recorded once. The CDR3: CASSYPLSGRGQLRSYEQYF. The CDR3 DNA follows: TGTGCCAGCAGTTATCCCCTATCCGGGAGGGGACAACTAAGATCCTACGAGCAGTACTTC. V is TRBV28 and J is TRBJ2-7, with 8 bases fitting TRBD2. V lost 4 bases and J lost 1; bases outside the gene matches: 21. The CDR3 loop spans 20 amino acids. Germline assignment: CDR1 MDHEN and CDR2 SYDVKM.

This chain joins TRBV2 and TRBJ2-5, with D maybe TRBD1 (5 bases). This CDR3 region has 13 residues. The ends were cut back, 8 bases at V and 4 bases at J, with 14 bases in the middle. CDR1 SNHLY and CDR2 FYNNEI come from the germline V gene. In DNA form, the CDR3 reads TGTGCCAGCTTTGCAGGGATCGGAGAGACCCAGTACTTC. Protein product: CASFAGIGETQYF.

This chain joins TRBV20-1 and TRBJ2-1; D uncertain. Germline V lookup: CDR1 DFQATT, CDR2 SNEGSKA (reference sequence). The CDR3 runs 11 residues. V dropped 3 bases and J dropped 10 bases, with 10 bases sitting between them. In DNA, the CDR3 is TGCAGTGCTAGCGAATTAAGAGAGCAGTTCTTC. This sequence encodes CSASELREQFF.

The V and J genes are TRBV30 and TRBJ2-7, with no clear D. This CDR3 region has 15 residues. Germline V lookup: CDR1 GTSNPN, CDR2 SVGIG (reference sequence). The V end was cut by 3 bases, the J end by 2 bases, with 17 bases between. The CDR3 DNA sequence: TGTGCCTGGAGCCCTAAAGGCGGCGGCCCCTACGAGCAGTACTTC. It is translated as CAWSPKGGGPYEQYF.

This clone was seen a single time. This chain joins TRBV27 and TRBJ1-2; TRBD1 is a possible D gene (6 bases). CDR3 size: 12 residues. Germline V CDR1 and CDR2: MNHEY, SMNVEV (reference sequence). Trimming took 5 bases from V and 6 from J, leaving 10 bases between them. The CDR3 DNA sequence: TGTGCCAGCAGTCCAAGGGGGGATGGCTACACCTTC. Residues: CASSPRGDGYTF.

The chain recombines TRBV5-1 with TRBJ2-5; TRBD1 matches at 7 bases. This CDR3 is 16 amino acids long. V was pared by 0 bases and J by 4 bases, with 9 bases of the junction left unmatched. In germline, CDR1 is SGHRS, CDR2 YFSETQ. The CDR3 DNA reads TGCGCCAGCAGCTTGGTGGGACAGTCTTTGAGAGAGACCCAGTACTTC. Protein product: CASSLVGQSLRETQYF.

This clone was seen a handful of times. Being one base from a much bigger clone, this may be a read error. The genes are TRBV7-6 and TRBJ2-7; D not resolved. The CDR3 has 11 residues. The ends were cut back, 2 bases at V and 3 bases at J, with 2 bases in the middle. The germline V gene encodes CDR1 SGHVS and CDR2 FNYEAQ. In DNA, the CDR3 is TGTGCCAGCAGCTTAAACTACGAGCAGTACTTC. The encoded protein is CASSLNYEQYF.

The rearrangement links TRBV6-5 to TRBJ1-6; unclear D gene. The CDR3 runs to 16 residues. V was trimmed by 0 bases and J by 1 base, leaving 7 bases between them. From germline, CDR1 is MNHEY and CDR2 SVGAGI. CDR3 protein: CASSYSLRSYNSPLHF. CDR3 nucleotides: TGTGCCAGCAGTTACTCGCTACGATCCTATAATTCACCCCTCCACTTT.

Only a few counts were recorded for this clone. The chain combines TRBV28 with TRBJ2-7, with a tentative D call TRBD2 (5 bases). The V end was cut by 4 bases, the J end by 6 bases, with 22 bases between. The CDR3 loop spans 16 amino acids. Germline CDR1 reads MDHEN; CDR2 reads SYDVKM. The CDR3 protein is CASSSNLGALLVEQYF. CDR3 nucleotides: TGTGCCAGCAGTTCCAACTTGGGAGCCCTCCTTGTCGAGCAGTACTTC.

DNA of the CDR3: TGTGCCAGCAGCCCGGGAACGGCTAGTCAGACCCAGTACTTC. Its translation: CASSPGTASQTQYF. The chain recombines TRBV11-1 with TRBJ2-5; D might be TRBD2 (5 bases). The CDR3 is made up of 14 amino acids. Trimming removed 5 bases from V and 6 bases from J, with 16 bases in between. Germline V gives CDR1 SGHAT, CDR2 FQDESV (reference sequence).

This clone was detected only once. This chain links TRBV5-1 with TRBJ2-3; D perhaps matches TRBD2 (6 bases). CDR3 length: 15 amino acids. CDR1 SGHRS and CDR2 YFSETQ come from the germline V gene. V was pared by 3 bases and J by 0 bases, with 11 bases between. The CDR3 is CASSSGETSTDTQYF. The CDR3 bases are TGCGCCAGCAGCTCGGGGGAGACTAGCACAGATACGCAGTATTTT.

The chain's CDR3 is CASSLGPEQFF. The DNA for the CDR3 is TGTGCCAGCAGTCTGGGACCTGAGCAGTTCTTC. V is TRBV6-5 and J is TRBJ2-1; D is possibly TRBD1 or TRBD2 (5 bases each). The germline V and J ends were trimmed by 5 bases and 9 bases, with 8 bases remaining between them. This CDR3 is 11 amino acids long. The germline V gene encodes CDR1 MNHEY and CDR2 SVGAGI.

The chain's CDR3 is CASSLGGTTFSYEQYF. CDR3 DNA: TGTGCCAGCAGCTTAGGTGGGACTACGTTTTCCTACGAGCAGTACTTC. J is TRBJ2-7 and V is TRBV5-4, with 7 bases lining up with TRBD2. This CDR3 spans 16 amino acids. The J segment lost 1 base and the V segment lost 2 bases, leaving 9 bases of the junction unmatched. CDR1 is SGHNT, CDR2 YYREEE, per germline (reference sequence).

This clone has a single count. The rearrangement uses TRBV7-9 and TRBJ2-5; unclear D gene. Germline V gene sequence: CDR1 SEHNR, CDR2 FQNEAQ (reference sequence). This CDR3 has 15 amino acids. V was cut by 5 bases and J by 4 bases, with 17 bases left in between. CDR3 DNA sequence: TGTGCCAGCAGCCCACAACGGATTGGGCGAGAGACCCAGTACTTC. The encoded protein is CASSPQRIGRETQYF.

This CDR3 reads CASRPDRVSGNTIYF. The CDR3 nucleotides read TGTGCCAGCAGACCGGACAGAGTCTCTGGAAACACCATATATTTT. V usage is TRBV6-1 and J usage is TRBJ1-3, with a tentative D call TRBD1 (6 bases). The CDR3 covers 15 residues. V was shortened by 6 bases and J by 0 bases, with 12 bases between the two germline ends. Per the germline V gene, CDR1 is MNHNS and CDR2 is SASEGT.

This clone was observed a few times. This chain uses TRBV2 with TRBJ2-5; D is possibly TRBD2 (6 bases). V lost 7 bases and J 5 bases, leaving 11 bases between the germline ends. The germline gives CDR1 SNHLY, CDR2 FYNNEI. The CDR3 length is 12 residues. In DNA form, the CDR3 reads TGTGCCAGCACCCCGGGGGAGGAGACCCAGTACTTC. It codes for CASTPGEETQYF. Full variable domain (remainder filled in from reference TRBV2 and TRBJ2-5): EPEVTQTPSHQVTQMGQEVILRCVPISNHLYFYWYRQILGQKVEFLVSFYNNEISEKSEIFDDQFSVERPDGSNFTLKIRSTKLEDSAMYFCASTPGEETQYFGPGTRLLVL.

The chain links TRBV11-2 to TRBJ2-2, with TRBD1 matching 9 bases. This CDR3 has 19 residues. The germline V gene has CDR1 SGHAT and CDR2 FQNNGV. The ends lost 1 base at V and 11 bases at J; junction bases unmatched: 20. CDR3: CASSLGLDRGVGFVGELFF. CDR3 DNA sequence: TGTGCCAGCAGCTTAGGACTGGACAGGGGAGTCGGTTTTGTCGGTGAGCTGTTTTTT.

The chain couples TRBV7-6 to TRBJ2-3; D may correspond to TRBD1 or TRBD2 (6 bases each). The CDR3 extends over 17 amino acids. The V gene lost 0 bases and the J gene lost 4 bases, with 17 bases spanning the gap. Germline lookup yields CDR1 SGHVS and CDR2 FNYEAQ. CDR3 in DNA: TGTGCCAGCAGCTTAGCCTCGGCTAGTCGGGGGCCAGATACGCAGTATTTT. This gives the protein CASSLASASRGPDTQYF. The full variable domain, its missing parts supplied by reference TRBV7-6 and TRBJ2-3, is GAGVSQSPRYKVTKRGQDVALRCDPISGHVSLYWYRQALGQGPEFLTYFNYEAQQDKSGLPNDRFSAERPEGSISTLTIQRTEQRDSAMYRCASSLASASRGPDTQYFGPGTRLTVL.

J is TRBJ1-2 and V is TRBV19; D remains ambiguous. V was pared by 1 base and J by 2 bases, with 11 bases between. The CDR3 totals 15 residues. Germline values: CDR1 LNHDA, CDR2 SQIVND (reference sequence). CDR3 loop: CASSIATRSNYGYTF. The CDR3 DNA reads TGTGCCAGTAGTATAGCAACACGATCGAACTATGGCTACACCTTC.